These T cell receptor beta chains were read from a single sample in a study of blood T cell repertoires in COVID-19. The repertoire was sequenced with immunoSEQ multiplex PCR; TCRdb's copy has only in-frame clones and lacks some. The data hold about 98,000 clones, with about nine tenths observed a single time. Sequencing was done on a sample of peripheral blood. Receptor source: a middle-aged man with acute or convalescent COVID-19. The CDR3 runs from the conserved cysteine through the conserved F or W. A D gene is named only where the DNA matches it firmly. Clone size appears in some rows only: once, few, many, or a class for an expanded clone.

CASSGAGTANTEAFF TGTGCCAGCAGTGGAGCCGGGACAGCTAACACTGAAGCTTTCTTT TRBJ1-1 TRBV27 TRBD1 NA
CASSQEHISGNTIYF TGCGCCAGCAGCCAAGAGCACATCTCTGGAAACACCATATATTTT TRBJ1-3 TRBV4-1 NA NA
CASSLARTSGSEQFF TGTGCCAGCAGCTTAGCCCGGACTAGCGGGAGCGAGCAGTTCTTC TRBJ2-1 TRBV7-8 TRBD2 NA
CASSSGTSGSFYEQYF TGTGCCAGCAGTTCCGGGACTAGCGGGAGTTTCTACGAGCAGTACTTC TRBJ2-7 TRBV28 TRBD2 NA
CASSWLAGERDTQYF TGTGCCAGTAGTTGGCTAGCGGGAGAAAGAGATACGCAGTATTTT TRBJ2-3 TRBV19 TRBD2 NA
CASTSDRDRGREQYF TGTGCCAGCACCTCAGATCGGGACAGAGGCCGCGAGCAGTACTTC TRBJ2-7 TRBV3-1/TRBV3-2 TRBD1 once
CASNPDRISNQPQHF TGTGCCAGCAACCCGGACAGGATCAGCAATCAGCCCCAGCATTTT TRBJ1-5 TRBV2 TRBD1 NA
CASSDALRTASYEQYF TGCGCCAGCAGTGATGCCCTTCGGACTGCATCCTACGAGCAGTACTTC TRBJ2-7 TRBV10-2 NA NA
CASSQDLDSGIYTQYF TGTGCCAGCAGCCAAGATCTGGACAGCGGAATATATACGCAGTATTTT TRBJ2-3 TRBV4-2 NA NA
CASSYPGDSSYNEQFF TGTGCCAGCAGCTACCCCGGGGATAGCTCCTACAATGAGCAGTTCTTC TRBJ2-1 TRBV7-8 NA once
CASSLGLAGTTDTQYF TGCGCCAGCAGCTTGGGACTAGCGGGAACCACAGATACGCAGTATTTT TRBJ2-3 TRBV5-1 TRBD2 NA
CASSRFANPGEQYF TGTGCCAGCAGTAGATTTGCTAATCCGGGCGAGCAGTACTTC TRBJ2-7 TRBV6-5 NA NA
CASSQAGGTSVYNEQFF TGTGCCAGCAGCCAAGCGGGCGGGACTAGCGTGTACAATGAGCAGTTCTTC TRBJ2-1 TRBV3-1/TRBV3-2 TRBD2 NA
CASDLGQGNYNEQFF TGTGCCAGCGACTTGGGACAGGGGAACTACAATGAGCAGTTCTTC TRBJ2-1 TRBV11-3 TRBD1 NA
CASSPRRGPTF TGTGCCAGCAGCCCCCGGAGGGGACCAACCTTC TRBJ1-2 TRBV5-7 NA NA
CASRELAGARSYEQYF TGTGCCAGCAGAGAACTAGCGGGTGCCCGTTCCTACGAGCAGTACTTC TRBJ2-7 TRBV6-1 TRBD2 NA
CASTRGRGETQYF TGTGCCAGCACCCGGGGGAGAGGAGAGACCCAGTACTTC TRBJ2-5 TRBV12-3/TRBV12-4 NA NA
CAWSPVAGGPSANKHEQFF TGTGCCTGGAGTCCAGTAGCGGGAGGGCCTTCAGCGAACAAGCATGAGCAGTTCTTC TRBJ2-1 TRBV30 TRBD2 NA
CASTAYPGETRGAQYF TGTGCCAGTACCGCTTACCCAGGGGAGACCCGGGGGGCCCAGTACTTC TRBJ2-5 TRBV19 NA once
CASSLGPGLAHTGELFF TGTGCCAGCAGTTTAGGGCCGGGACTAGCGCACACCGGGGAGCTGTTTTTT TRBJ2-2 TRBV27 TRBD2 NA
CASSEGSSGNTIYF TGTGCCAGCAGTGAAGGCAGCTCTGGAAACACCATATATTTT TRBJ1-3 TRBV6-1 NA NA
CASSESYRTQGIQPQHF TGCGCCAGCAGTGAGTCATATAGGACTCAAGGCATCCAGCCCCAGCATTTT TRBJ1-5 TRBV10-1 NA NA
CASSSTAASGILGSPLHF TGCGCCAGCAGCTCCACCGCCGCCAGCGGCATTTTAGGTTCACCCCTCCACTTT TRBJ1-6 TRBV5-1 NA NA
CASSLTDRIYEQYF TGTGCCAGCAGTTTAACGGACAGGATCTACGAGCAGTACTTC TRBJ2-7 TRBV27 TRBD1 NA
CATGTGAPYEQYF TGTGCCACCGGGACAGGGGCCCCCTACGAGCAGTACTTC TRBJ2-7 TRBV6-5 TRBD1 NA
CASSLSTGARIYGYTF TGTGCCAGCAGTTTATCCACAGGGGCGAGGATCTATGGCTACACCTTC TRBJ1-2 TRBV2 TRBD1 NA
CASSVSGTSGGTEAFF TGTGCCAGCAGCGTATCCGGGACCTCGGGGGGCACTGAAGCTTTCTTT TRBJ1-1 TRBV7-2 NA NA
CASSPTGGVSWVSAFF TGCGCCAGCAGCCCGACAGGGGGCGTGAGTTGGGTTTCTGCTTTCTTT TRBJ1-1 TRBV5-1 TRBD1 NA
CASSPREGTETQYF TGTGCCAGCTCACCTAGGGAGGGGACAGAGACCCAGTACTTC TRBJ2-5 TRBV18 TRBD2 NA
CASSLLRGTNIQYF TGTGCCAGCAGCCTACTTCGCGGGACAAACATTCAGTACTTC TRBJ2-4 TRBV11-2 NA NA
CASSLTPAGNSPLHF TGTGCCAGCAGCTTGACTCCGGCAGGGAATTCACCCCTCCACTTT TRBJ1-6 TRBV5-4 NA NA
CASSTGGKTQYF TGTGCCAGCAGCACAGGGGGAAAGACCCAGTACTTC TRBJ2-5 TRBV12-3/TRBV12-4 TRBD1 NA
CASSAQGGNYGYTF TGTGCCAGCAGTGCGCAAGGAGGTAACTATGGCTACACCTTC TRBJ1-2 TRBV25-1 NA NA
CASSLPGTSGSETQYF TGTGCCAGCAGCTTACCCGGGACTAGCGGGAGTGAGACCCAGTACTTC TRBJ2-5 TRBV5-4 TRBD2 NA
CASRGLAGERQFF TGTGCCAGCAGGGGGCTAGCGGGAGAACGGCAGTTCTTC TRBJ2-1 TRBV7-8 TRBD2 NA
CASSRIFTGTSEYNEQFF TGTGCCAGCTCACGGATCTTCACCGGGACTAGCGAGTACAATGAGCAGTTCTTC TRBJ2-1 TRBV18 TRBD2 NA
CATSEWNSNEQFF TGTGCCACCAGTGAATGGAACAGCAATGAGCAGTTCTTC TRBJ2-1 TRBV24-1 NA NA
CASSLAGRANEQFF TGTGCCAGCAGCTTAGCCGGCAGGGCGAATGAGCAGTTCTTC TRBJ2-1 TRBV11-2 NA NA
CASSFLGTGDYGYTF TGTGCCAGCAGTTTCCTCGGGACAGGGGACTATGGCTACACCTTC TRBJ1-2 TRBV6-5 TRBD1 NA
CASSHPRNRGEAEAFF TGTGCCAGCAGCCATCCCAGGAACAGGGGGGAGGCTGAAGCTTTCTTT TRBJ1-1 TRBV3-1/TRBV3-2 TRBD1 NA
CASSKGQNYGYTF TGTGCCAGCAGCAAAGGACAGAACTATGGCTACACCTTC TRBJ1-2 TRBV21-1 NA once
CASSQGGSGRVDEQYF TGTGCCAGCAGCCAAGGGGGTAGCGGGAGGGTAGACGAGCAGTACTTC TRBJ2-7 TRBV3-1/TRBV3-2 TRBD2 NA
CASSQKRRESPLHF TGCGCCAGCAGCCAAAAGAGGAGGGAATCACCCCTCCACTTT TRBJ1-6 TRBV4-1 NA NA
CATSGGLAGRETQYF TGTGCCACCAGCGGGGGGCTAGCGGGAAGAGAGACCCAGTACTTC TRBJ2-5 TRBV15 TRBD2 NA
CASSPGAGGSYGYTF TGTGCCAGTAGTCCTGGGGCAGGGGGCTCGTATGGCTACACCTTC TRBJ1-2 TRBV19 TRBD1 NA
CASSQDRGYGGNTIYF TGTGCCAGCAGCCAGGACCGGGGATATGGTGGAAACACCATATATTTT TRBJ1-3 TRBV3-1/TRBV3-2 NA NA